The 7 T cell receptor beta chains below were found in one sample sequenced in a study of shared clonotypes between healthy human individuals (dated by TCRdb to the early 2020s). The method behind the library was the immunoSEQ multiplex PCR assay. TCRdb carries this immuneACCESS record with in-frame sequences only. Its versions omit some clonotypes, under half of them owing to an unresolved V gene in the studies checked, with the rest unexplained. This sample holds some 1.4 million clones; about 96% were observed only once. The ten largest clones take up 1.2% of the sample. The sample was naive CD4+ T cells sorted from blood. In light of the paper, this sample's cell subset or site label describes: CD45RA+ positively selected. Receptor source: a young man in good health.

The genes are TRBV11-2 and TRBJ2-5, with D hard to call. This CDR3 contains 15 residues. The germline gives CDR1 SGHAT, CDR2 FQNNGV. V was cut by 3 bases and J by 0 bases, with 11 bases left in between. CDR3 sequence: CASSLSAPYQETQYF. CDR3 nucleotides: TGTGCCAGCAGCTTGTCAGCCCCGTACCAAGAGACCCAGTACTTC.

This clone has only one observation. This chain joins TRBV5-6 and TRBJ2-1, with 8 bases lining up with TRBD1. CDR3 length: 16 amino acids. V dropped 4 bases and J dropped 0; count of bases not matched to a gene: 6. The germline V gene has CDR1 SGHDT and CDR2 YYEEEE. This CDR3 reads CASSIYRGSSYNEQFF. The CDR3 DNA is TGTGCCAGCAGCATCTACAGGGGGAGCTCCTACAATGAGCAGTTCTTC.

The CDR3 DNA sequence: TGCGCCAGCAGCTTGTGGCAGTTGAACACTGAAGCTTTCTTT. This encodes CASSLWQLNTEAFF. The genes are TRBV5-1 and TRBJ1-1; D gene uncertain. The V gene lost 1 base and the J gene lost 0 bases, with 7 bases spanning the gap. There are 14 residues in the CDR3. CDR1 is SGHRS and CDR2 is YFSETQ in the germline V gene.

V and J are TRBV18 and TRBJ2-1, with 14 bases lining up with TRBD2. Germline CDR1 and CDR2: KGHSH and LQKENI. V trimming: 3 bases; J trimming: 6 bases; junction bases outside the gene matches: 1. This CDR3 spans 15 amino acids. The CDR3 DNA reads TGTGCCAGCTCACCGGGACTAGCGGGAGCCAATGAGCAGTTCTTC. It is translated as CASSPGLAGANEQFF.

This sequence joins TRBV10-2 and TRBJ1-5, with 10 nucleotides matching TRBD1. Per germline, CDR1 WSHSY and CDR2 SAAADI. The CDR3 has 15 residues. V lost 2 bases to trimming and J lost 6 bases; unmatched junction nucleotides: 4. The CDR3 sequence is CASSEGQGGGQPQHF. The DNA of the CDR3 is TGCGCCAGCAGTGAGGGACAGGGGGGGGGTCAGCCCCAGCATTTT.

Comment on this clone: Other DNA sequences from this sample encode an identical CDR3 as well. The rearrangement joins TRBV2 to TRBJ1-1; D not certain. Germline V CDR1 and CDR2: SNHLY, FYNNEI. Deletions cut 6 bases from V and 0 bases from J, with 5 bases between. The CDR3 has 12 residues. The CDR3 sequence is CASSGVNTEAFF. DNA of the CDR3: TGTGCCAGCAGCGGGGTGAACACTGAAGCTTTCTTT.

The V gene is TRBV27, the J gene TRBJ2-7, with D hard to call. Germline V gene sequence: CDR1 MNHEY, CDR2 SMNVEV (reference sequence). This CDR3 contains 13 residues. The V end was cut by 5 bases, the J end by 3 bases, with 11 bases between. CDR3 residues: CASSSYLSYEQYF. The CDR3 region has the DNA TGTGCCAGCAGTAGCTATCTGAGCTACGAGCAGTACTTC.